The 20 T cell receptor beta chains given below trace back to one sample, sequenced in a study of beta chain features in type 1 diabetes. Expressed TCRB transcripts were sequenced because the isolated RNA had all been reverse transcribed beforehand. Produced via immunoSEQ multiplex PCR; TCRdb's table is partial and in-frame only. Seen here are under 300,000 clones, 8% observed once, and the top ten hold roughly 1%. Sequenced sample: central memory CD4+ T cells from blood. These receptors originate from a woman aged 18-30 years in good health.

This clone was seen a handful of times. The chain combines TRBV7-3 with TRBJ2-1; 10 nucleotides line up with TRBD2. J was trimmed by 6 bases and V by 3 bases; bases with no gene match: 2. In germline, CDR1 is SGHTA, CDR2 FQGTGA. CDR3 size: 14 residues. The CDR3 is CASSLVAGGNEQFF. As DNA, the CDR3 is TGTGCCAGCAGCTTGGTAGCGGGAGGCAATGAGCAGTTCTTC. The variable domain in full, with the rest retrieved from reference TRBV7-3 and TRBJ2-1, is GAGVSQTPSNKVTEKGKYVELRCDPISGHTALYWYRQSLGQGPEFLIYFQGTGAADDSGLPNDRFFAVRPEGSVSTLKIQRTERGDSAVYLCASSLVAGGNEQFFGPGTRLTVL.

The CDR3 reads CASRPTDRSGTEAFF. The CDR3 region has the DNA TGTGCCAGCAGACCTACCGACAGATCGGGCACTGAAGCTTTCTTT. This rearrangement joins TRBV2 to TRBJ1-1; possibly TRBD1 for D (5 bases). The germline V gene encodes CDR1 SNHLY and CDR2 FYNNEI. The CDR3 length is 15 residues. With 6 bases removed from V and 4 bases from J, the gap between germline ends came to 18 bases.

This clone turned up a few times. The rearrangement uses TRBV7-2 and TRBJ1-1, with D unresolved. The CDR3 has 12 residues. CDR1 and CDR2 (germline): SGHTA, FQGNSA. Trimming removed 1 base at V and 2 bases at J, with 2 bases between. The CDR3 loop reads CASSLVNTEAFF. DNA for the CDR3: TGTGCCAGCAGCTTAGTCAACACTGAAGCTTTCTTT.

This sequence joins TRBV5-6 and TRBJ2-5; tentatively, D is TRBD2 (5 bases). Germline-derived CDR1 and CDR2 are SGHDT and YYEEEE. V lost 4 bases, J lost 5 bases, and 12 bases lay in between. This CDR3 region has 13 residues. The DNA of the CDR3 is TGTGCCAGCAGCACTAGGAGCTATGAGACCCAGTACTTC. Its protein is CASSTRSYETQYF.

The chain links TRBV30 to TRBJ2-3; D not resolved. This CDR3 spans 13 amino acids. In germline, CDR1 is GTSNPN, CDR2 SVGIG (reference sequence). Trimming shortened V by 7 bases and J by 6 bases, and 17 bases separated the two germline ends. The DNA of the CDR3 is TGTGCCTTTTCGAATAGCCAGTTCGATACGCAGTATTTT. It codes for CAFSNSQFDTQYF. The full variable domain, with the rest looked up from reference TRBV30 and TRBJ2-3, is SQTIHQWPATLVQPVGSPLSLECTVEGTSNPNLYWYRQAAGRGLQLLFYSVGIGQISSEVPQNLSASRPQDRQFILSSKKLLLSDSGFYLCAFSNSQFDTQYFGPGTRLTVL.

This clone was seen a handful of times. The V and J genes are TRBV15 and TRBJ2-3, with 7 bases fitting TRBD1. The CDR3 has 15 amino acids. CDR1 and CDR2 from the germline V gene are LNHNV and YYDKDF (reference sequence). The V and J ends lost 9 bases and 2 bases, in that order; junction bases with no gene match: 11. This CDR3 is CATQGLQGSTDTQYF. The CDR3 bases are TGTGCCACACAGGGGTTACAGGGCTCCACAGATACGCAGTATTTT. Full variable domain (rest looked up from reference TRBV15 and TRBJ2-3): DAMVIQNPRYQVTQFGKPVTLSCSQTLNHNVMYWYQQKSSQAPKLLFHYYDKDFNNEADTPDNFQSRRPNTSFCFLDIRSPGLGDTAMYLCATQGLQGSTDTQYFGPGTRLTVL.

This chain joins TRBV5-6 and TRBJ2-5; D is possibly TRBD2 (5 bases). Per germline, CDR1 SGHDT and CDR2 YYEEEE. The germline V and J ends were trimmed by 3 bases and 4 bases, with 16 bases remaining between them. CDR3 length: 15 residues. The CDR3 sequence: CASSSSPTPGETQYF. CDR3 nucleotides: TGTGCCAGCAGCTCTAGCCCAACTCCAGGAGAGACCCAGTACTTC.

The sample holds a few counts of this clone. The V call is TRBV2, the J call TRBJ1-4, with no clear D. The germline V and J ends were trimmed by 6 bases and 0 bases, with 8 bases remaining between them. Germline loops: CDR1 SNHLY, CDR2 FYNNEI. There are 14 residues in the CDR3. In nucleotides, the CDR3 is TGTGCCAGCAGAAAGACTTCAACTAATGAAAAACTGTTTTTT. Its protein is CASRKTSTNEKLFF.

The V call is TRBV7-8, the J call TRBJ1-1; D is possibly TRBD1 (6 bases). The V and J ends lost 5 bases and 3 bases respectively, with 13 bases between them. The CDR3 spans 14 residues. Germline CDR1 reads SGHVS; CDR2 reads FQNEAQ. The CDR3 sequence is CASSARGRDTEAFF. CDR3 coding DNA: TGTGCCAGCAGCGCCAGGGGCAGGGACACTGAAGCTTTCTTT. Full variable domain (outside the CDR3, taken from reference TRBV7-8 and TRBJ1-1): GAGVSQSPRYKVAKRGQDVALRCDPISGHVSLFWYQQALGQGPEFLTYFQNEAQLDKSGLPSDRFFAERPEGSVSTLKIQRTQQEDSAVYLCASSARGRDTEAFFGQGTRLTVV.

The sample holds a few counts of this clone. This chain uses TRBV7-3 with TRBJ2-3, with a tentative D call TRBD2 (5 bases). The CDR3 is 14 residues long. Germline V lookup: CDR1 SGHTA, CDR2 FQGTGA. V lost 5 bases, J lost 0 bases, and 9 bases lay in between. The CDR3 nucleotides are TGTGCCAGCAGCCCGACGGGGAGCACAGATACGCAGTATTTT. Amino acid sequence: CASSPTGSTDTQYF.

The chain recombines TRBV19 with TRBJ2-7; 8 positions agree with TRBD1. The germline V gene has CDR1 LNHDA and CDR2 SQIVND (reference sequence). Trimming at V came to 11 bases and at J to 2 bases, leaving 8 bases not matched to a gene. The CDR3 runs 13 residues. CDR3 sequence reads: CAPTDRVAYEQYV. CDR3 in DNA: TGTGCCCCGACGGACAGGGTCGCCTACGAGCAGTACGTC.

The gene calls are TRBV2 and TRBJ1-2; D remains unclear. The CDR3 is 13 residues long. CDR1 and CDR2 (germline): SNHLY, FYNNEI. V gave up 7 bases and J gave up 0 bases, with 9 bases separating them. CDR3 DNA sequence: TGTGCCAGCAAGCGGACGGCTAACTATGGCTACACCTTC. It specifies CASKRTANYGYTF.

The chain carries TRBV5-1 and TRBJ2-3; no clear D gene. CDR1 is SGHRS and CDR2 is YFSETQ in the germline V gene. The CDR3 is 15 residues long. Between the trimmed V and J ends, which lost 0 bases and 2 bases, there was a span of 10 bases. CDR3 in amino acids: CASSLGPSSTDTQYF. The CDR3 bases are TGCGCCAGCAGCTTGGGACCTAGTTCCACAGATACGCAGTATTTT. The whole variable domain, remainder taken from reference TRBV5-1 and TRBJ2-3, is KAGVTQTPRYLIKTRGQQVTLSCSPISGHRSVSWYQQTPGQGLQFLFEYFSETQRNKGNFPGRFSGRQFSNSRSEMNVSTLELGDSALYLCASSLGPSSTDTQYFGPGTRLTVL.

This clone was counted many times. The rearrangement joins TRBV6-1 to TRBJ1-5; D is perhaps TRBD1 (6 bases). The CDR3 sequence is 13 residues long. V lost 4 bases, J lost 6 bases, and 10 bases lay in between. CDR1 and CDR2 (germline): MNHNS, SASEGT. CDR3 in amino acids: CASSGRQVQPQHF. CDR3 bases: TGTGCCAGCAGTGGTAGACAGGTTCAGCCCCAGCATTTT.

This rearrangement joins TRBV5-1 to TRBJ2-1; D is undetermined. Germline assignment: CDR1 SGHRS and CDR2 YFSETQ. The CDR3 totals 12 residues. Trimming left V 4 bases short and J 2 bases short, with 4 bases between. Here the CDR3 reads CASSDTYNEQFF. The CDR3 DNA follows: TGCGCCAGCAGCGATACCTACAATGAGCAGTTCTTC.

This clone was found a few times. The CDR3 DNA sequence: TGTGCCAGCAGTACAGAGGGTAATGAAAAACTGTTTTTT. Translation: CASSTEGNEKLFF. The chain combines TRBV7-9 with TRBJ1-4, with D unresolved. Germline CDR1 and CDR2: SEHNR and FQNEAQ (reference sequence). CDR3 size: 13 residues. V lost 6 bases and J lost 4, with 9 bases in between.

This clone was seen a handful of times. J is TRBJ2-5 and V is TRBV9; perhaps TRBD2 as D (6 bases). The CDR3 loop spans 15 amino acids. Deletions cut 4 bases from V and 4 bases from J, with 17 bases between. CDR1 and CDR2 from the germline V gene are SGDLS and YYNGEE. CDR3 sequence (DNA): TGTGCCAGCAGCTACCGCGGGACCGCGGGAGAGACCCAGTACTTC. This codes for CASSYRGTAGETQYF.

V and J are TRBV6-5 and TRBJ2-1, with 10 bases that match TRBD2. The length of the CDR3 is 15 residues. The V gene's germline CDR1 is MNHEY and CDR2 SVGAGI. With 3 bases clipped from V and 8 bases from J, the junction kept 7 bases outside the gene matches. The CDR3 bases are TGTGCCAGCAGTTATCCACTAGCGGGGCGACATGAGCAGTTCTTC. It is translated as CASSYPLAGRHEQFF.

In its sample, this clone was seen a few times. The V and J genes are TRBV18 and TRBJ2-5; D not certain. CDR1 is KGHSH and CDR2 is LQKENI in the germline V gene. V shed 3 bases and J shed 5 bases, with 7 bases lying between them. CDR3 length: 12 residues. CDR3 protein: CASSPRVETQYF. CDR3 DNA sequence: TGTGCCAGCTCACCTCGGGTGGAGACCCAGTACTTC. Together with reference TRBV18 and TRBJ2-5, the CDR3 gives the full variable domain: NAGVMQNPRHLVRRRGQEARLRCSPMKGHSHVYWYRQLPEEGLKFMVYLQKENIIDESGMPKERFSAEFPKEGPSILRIQQVVRGDSAAYFCASSPRVETQYFGPGTRLLVL.

This clone appeared a few times. The rearrangement links TRBV30 to TRBJ1-5; D not certain. Germline V gene data show CDR1 as GTSNPN and CDR2 as SVGIG (reference sequence). Trimming stripped 0 bases from V and 3 bases from J, with 9 bases between. CDR3 length equals 14 residues. CDR3 protein: CAWSVPVPNQPQHF. In nucleotides, the CDR3 is TGTGCCTGGAGTGTACCAGTACCCAATCAGCCCCAGCATTTT. The complete variable domain, with remaining parts taken from reference TRBV30 and TRBJ1-5, reads SQTIHQWPATLVQPVGSPLSLECTVEGTSNPNLYWYRQAAGRGLQLLFYSVGIGQISSEVPQNLSASRPQDRQFILSSKKLLLSDSGFYLCAWSVPVPNQPQHFGDGTRLSIL.